This TCR beta chain was identified in a study of T cells in localized non-small cell lung cancer. The CDR3 runs 20 residues. Germline CDR1 reads ENHRY; CDR2 reads SYGVKD. V was pared by 0 bases and J by 1 base, with 25 bases between. The method was immunoSEQ multiplex PCR; TCRdb's version includes in-frame clones alone and lacks a portion of them. The table lists fewer than 40,000 clones, 78% of them singletons. The sample in question was peripheral blood, obtained before any cancer treatment. This receptor was obtained from a male donor older than 55 with stage II squamous cell lung carcinoma. The V gene is TRBV10-3, the J gene TRBJ2-7; possibly TRBD1 for D (6 bases). The CDR3 DNA sequence: TGTGCCATCAGTGAGTCCCCCGGGATCGGATATACAGGGTCGTCCTACGAGCAGTACTTC. Its translation is CAISESPGIGYTGSSYEQYF.